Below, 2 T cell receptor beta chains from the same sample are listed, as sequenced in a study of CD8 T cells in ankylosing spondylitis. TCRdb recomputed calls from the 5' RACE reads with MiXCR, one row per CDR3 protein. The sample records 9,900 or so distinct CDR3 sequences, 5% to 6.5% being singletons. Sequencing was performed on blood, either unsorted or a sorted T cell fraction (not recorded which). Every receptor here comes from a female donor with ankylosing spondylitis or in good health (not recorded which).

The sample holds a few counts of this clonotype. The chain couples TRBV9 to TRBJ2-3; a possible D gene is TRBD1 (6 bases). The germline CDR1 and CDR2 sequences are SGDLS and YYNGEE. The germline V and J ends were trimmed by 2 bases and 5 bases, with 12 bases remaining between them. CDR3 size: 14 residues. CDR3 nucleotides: TGTGCCAGCAGCGTGGTGGGGGCAGTAGATACGCAGTATTTT. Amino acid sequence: CASSVVGAVDTQYF.

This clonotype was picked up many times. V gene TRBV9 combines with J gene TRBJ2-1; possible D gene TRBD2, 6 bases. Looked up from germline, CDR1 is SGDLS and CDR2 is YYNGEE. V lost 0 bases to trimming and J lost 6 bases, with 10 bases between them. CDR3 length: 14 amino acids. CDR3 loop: CASSVGGSGNEQFF. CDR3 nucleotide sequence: TGTGCCAGCAGCGTAGGTGGTAGCGGCAATGAGCAGTTCTTC.